A single sample gave rise to the 32 T cell receptor beta chains below, sequenced in a study of T-cell reconstitution after alpha-beta-depleted transplantation in children. A TCRbeta library incorporating unique molecular identifiers was prepared. Via MiXCR, TCRdb re-called the PCR reads, giving one row per CDR3 protein. The sample has 500,000 or so distinct CDR3 sequences; 30% to 35% are singletons. The sequencing here drew on PBMCs from the stem cell graft donor, taken from the stem cell graft. The receptor source for this set is a human donor who donated a stem cell graft to a child with aplastic anemia.

This clonotype turned up a few times. The V gene is TRBV12-3 or TRBV12-4, the J gene TRBJ1-2; D ambiguous. The CDR3 sequence is 14 residues long. The germline V and J ends were trimmed by 2 bases and 0 bases, with 7 bases remaining between them. The CDR3 loop reads CASSLRATNYGYTF. CDR3 DNA: TGTGCCAGCAGTTTAAGGGCAACTAACTATGGCTACACCTTC.

J is TRBJ2-1 and V is TRBV6-2 or TRBV6-3, with TRBD2 matching 10 bases. J was trimmed by 0 bases and V by 2 bases; bases with no gene match: 16. CDR3 length: 21 amino acids. Germline CDR1 reads MNHEY; CDR2 reads SVGEGT. The CDR3 loop is CASSYRLRPSGSGGSYNEQFF. CDR3 coding DNA: TGTGCCAGCAGTTACCGACTTCGCCCTAGCGGGAGCGGTGGCTCCTACAATGAGCAGTTCTTC.

This clonotype was picked up a small number of times. The chain has TRBV29-1 and TRBJ2-1; D gene unclear. The CDR3 runs to 16 residues. Looked up from germline, CDR1 is SQVTM and CDR2 is ANQGSEA. V was trimmed by 4 bases and J by 0 bases, leaving 16 bases between them. CDR3 bases: TGCAGCGTTGGGAGAGGCAGCCTTACCTCCTACAATGAGCAGTTCTTC. Its translation is CSVGRGSLTSYNEQFF.

V usage is TRBV7-2 and J usage is TRBJ1-2; the match to TRBD1 covers 9 bases. Germline trimming cut 5 bases from V and 7 bases from J; bases unmatched to any gene: 11. The CDR3 is made up of 15 amino acids. Germline loops: CDR1 SGHTA, CDR2 FQGNSA. The CDR3 DNA reads as TGTGCCAGCAGCGTCAGGGACAGGGCCTCCGGTGGCTACACCTTC. Translation: CASSVRDRASGGYTF.

This clonotype appeared a single time. This sequence joins TRBV19 and TRBJ1-1; D might be TRBD1 (5 bases). CDR1 and CDR2 from the germline V gene are LNHDA and SQIVND (reference sequence). The V end lost 3 bases, the J end lost 4 bases, and 18 bases lay between the germline ends. This CDR3 has 16 residues. This CDR3 reads CASSIRYTGGGTEAFF. CDR3 nucleotide sequence: TGTGCCAGTAGTATCCGATATACGGGGGGTGGCACTGAAGCTTTCTTT.

The rearrangement uses TRBV20-1 and TRBJ1-6; D may be TRBD1 (6 bases). V was shortened by 3 bases and J by 7 bases, with 10 bases between the two germline ends. This CDR3 region has 13 residues. Germline values: CDR1 DFQATT, CDR2 SNEGSKA (reference sequence). CDR3 sequence (DNA): TGCAGTGCTAGGGAGGGGGGAAATTCACCCCTCCACTTT. Encoded protein: CSAREGGNSPLHF.

This clonotype appeared a few times. The rearrangement uses TRBV5-6 and TRBJ1-5; D not certain. With 0 bases removed from V and 0 bases from J, the gap between germline ends came to 4 bases. CDR1 and CDR2 (germline): SGHDT, YYEEEE. The CDR3 covers 14 residues. The CDR3 sequence: CASSLGYSNQPQHF. CDR3 nucleotides: TGTGCCAGCAGCTTGGGGTATAGCAATCAGCCCCAGCATTTT.

This clonotype showed up just a few times. This rearrangement joins TRBV5-1 to TRBJ2-1, with TRBD2 identical over 7 bases. The CDR3 runs to 15 residues. CDR1 and CDR2 from the germline V gene are SGHRS and YFSETQ. The junction had 5 bases not matched to a gene; V was cut back by 4 bases and J by 1 base. CDR3 loop: CASSTQRDSYNEQFF. The CDR3 DNA follows: TGCGCCAGCAGCACCCAGCGGGATTCCTACAATGAGCAGTTCTTC.

The chain recombines TRBV20-1 with TRBJ2-7; D is uncertain. The germline gives CDR1 DFQATT, CDR2 SNEGSKA (reference sequence). The CDR3 contains 15 residues. Trimming removed 0 bases at V and 2 bases at J, with 14 bases between. This CDR3 is CSAREGGPGAYEQYV. For the CDR3, the DNA is TGCAGTGCTAGAGAAGGCGGTCCGGGCGCCTACGAGCAGTACGTC.

This clonotype has only a few counts. The gene calls are TRBV12-3 or TRBV12-4 and TRBJ1-1; 7 nucleotides agree with TRBD1. This CDR3 region has 12 residues. With 6 bases clipped from V and 11 bases from J, the junction kept 9 bases outside the gene matches. The CDR3: CASRQTGSGAFF. In DNA, the CDR3 is TGTGCCAGCAGACAGACAGGGTCGGGGGCTTTCTTT.

The J gene is TRBJ2-3, the V gene TRBV11-2; maybe TRBD2 (6 bases). Germline CDR1 SGHAT, CDR2 FQNNGV. V dropped 1 base and J dropped 6 bases, with 29 bases sitting between them. The CDR3 contains 20 residues. CDR3: CASSLVGGGPTVGWTDTQYF. The CDR3 DNA sequence: TGTGCCAGCAGCTTAGTGGGAGGAGGGCCCACAGTTGGCTGGACCGATACGCAGTATTTT.

The genes are TRBV28 and TRBJ2-3; 8 bases fit TRBD2. Looked up from germline, CDR1 is MDHEN and CDR2 is SYDVKM. CDR3 length equals 15 residues. Trimming took 5 bases from V and 6 from J; bases not matched to a gene: 10. The DNA for the CDR3 is TGTGCCAGCAGTCGTAGCGGGACCTTGGGGGATACGCAGTATTTT. Its translation: CASSRSGTLGDTQYF.

The chain links TRBV29-1 to TRBJ1-1; 7 bases are a match to TRBD1. With V trimmed by 7 bases and J by 5 bases, 10 bases remained unmatched. Germline CDR1 SQVTM, CDR2 ANQGSEA. This CDR3 region has 13 residues. The CDR3 nucleotides read TGCAGCGGGATCCGGGACAGAGGAACTGAAGCTTTCTTT. Translating it yields CSGIRDRGTEAFF.

CDR3 bases: TGTGCCAGCCAAGAACCTTATTACACCATATATTTT. Its protein product is CASQEPYYTIYF. J is TRBJ1-3 and V is TRBV12-3 or TRBV12-4; D call uncertain. This CDR3 spans 12 amino acids. Trimming stripped 8 bases from V and 8 bases from J, with 13 bases between.

The V call is TRBV7-7, the J call TRBJ2-7, with D perhaps TRBD2 (6 bases). The germline CDR1 and CDR2 sequences are SSHAT and FNYEAQ (reference sequence). Between the trimmed V and J ends, which lost 5 bases and 3 bases, there was a span of 20 bases. The CDR3 length is 16 residues. The CDR3 DNA is TGTGCCAGCAGCCCCGGGGCCCGCGGGAACCACTACGAGCAGTACTTC. Translated: CASSPGARGNHYEQYF.

A few counts support this clonotype. The gene calls are TRBV5-1 and TRBJ2-4; the match to TRBD2 covers 8 bases. After removal of 4 bases from V and 8 bases from J, the junction contained 8 bases not matched to a gene. The germline V gene has CDR1 SGHRS and CDR2 YFSETQ. The CDR3 is 14 residues long. The CDR3 region is CASSTTSGRDIQYF. The CDR3 nucleotides are TGCGCCAGCAGCACCACTAGCGGTCGGGACATTCAGTACTTC.

The chain carries TRBV20-1 and TRBJ2-1; either TRBD1 or TRBD2 may supply D (5 bases each). The CDR3 sequence is 15 residues long. The germline V gene encodes CDR1 DFQATT and CDR2 SNEGSKA (reference sequence). Trimming stripped 4 bases from V and 9 bases from J, with 22 bases between. The CDR3 DNA is TGCAGTGCTAACCAGGGCCCCATCCCCGAGGGTGAGCAGTTCTTC. It yields the protein CSANQGPIPEGEQFF.

The CDR3 nucleotides read TGCGCCAGCAGCCAAACACAGGACAGGGCCGACGAGCAGTACTTC. It is translated as CASSQTQDRADEQYF. The gene calls are TRBV4-1 and TRBJ2-7; 8 bases align to TRBD1. The CDR3 consists of 15 residues. V gave up 2 bases and J gave up 5 bases; unmatched junction bases: 8. Germline V CDR1 and CDR2: MGHRA, YSYEKL.

The rearrangement links TRBV10-1 to TRBJ1-1; the D is unclear. CDR1 WNHNN and CDR2 SYGVQD come from the germline V gene (reference sequence). The CDR3 has 13 amino acids. The V and J ends lost 6 bases and 0 bases respectively, with 8 bases between them. The CDR3 here is CASRYTMNTEAFF. The CDR3 region has the DNA TGCGCCAGCAGATATACAATGAACACTGAAGCTTTCTTT.

This chain connects TRBV6-1 to TRBJ1-1, with a tentative D call TRBD1 (6 bases). The CDR3 is made up of 15 amino acids. Germline V gives CDR1 MNHNS, CDR2 SASEGT. Trimming removed 6 bases from V and 8 bases from J, with 22 bases in between. The CDR3 region is CASSPGRGGFEEAFF. CDR3 nucleotide sequence: TGTGCCAGCAGCCCTGGCCGCGGGGGCTTCGAGGAAGCTTTCTTT.

The J gene is TRBJ2-1, the V gene TRBV24-1, with D perhaps matching TRBD2 (6 bases). The germline V gene encodes CDR1 KGHDR and CDR2 SFDVKD. The V gene lost 10 bases and the J gene lost 6 bases, with 15 bases spanning the gap. The CDR3 covers 13 residues. CDR3 region: CATSPGETNEQFF. As DNA, the CDR3 is TGTGCCACTTCCCCGGGGGAGACCAATGAGCAGTTCTTC.

The rearrangement uses TRBV6-1 and TRBJ1-4, with D perhaps matching TRBD1 (6 bases). Germline CDR1 and CDR2: MNHNS and SASEGT. This CDR3 has 17 residues. V dropped 5 bases and J dropped 8 bases, with 24 bases sitting between them. The CDR3 region has the DNA TGTGCCAGCAGTCGCGCCGGGACGGGGGCAGGAGTGGAAAAACTGTTTTTT. Protein product: CASSRAGTGAGVEKLFF.

This sequence joins TRBV9 and TRBJ2-5; possibly TRBD1 for D (5 bases). The V end lost 3 bases, the J end lost 2 bases, and 17 bases lay between the germline ends. The CDR3 runs to 16 residues. Germline V CDR1 and CDR2: SGDLS, YYNGEE. The CDR3 DNA is TGTGCCAGCAGCGAGGGGTTCACACGACCTCAAGAGACCCAGTACTTC. The encoded protein is CASSEGFTRPQETQYF.

Only a few counts were recorded for this clonotype. This chain uses TRBV12-3 or TRBV12-4 with TRBJ1-5; maybe TRBD1 (5 bases). This CDR3 is built from 15 residues. The V gene lost 7 bases and the J gene lost 1 base, with 14 bases spanning the gap. CDR3 sequence: CASTFGGSSNQPQHF. The CDR3 DNA follows: TGTGCCAGCACCTTTGGGGGGTCGAGCAATCAGCCCCAGCATTTT.

The CDR3, as DNA: TGTGCCAGCAGTTTTTTGGGGAAGAACACTGAAGCTTTCTTT. Translating gives CASSFLGKNTEAFF. The chain recombines TRBV12-3 or TRBV12-4 with TRBJ1-1, with no clear D. V lost 3 bases and J lost 1, with 9 bases in between. This CDR3 contains 14 residues.

J is TRBJ2-2 and V is TRBV27; no firm D call. The V gene lost 4 bases and the J gene lost 5 bases, with 8 bases spanning the gap. Per the germline V gene, CDR1 is MNHEY and CDR2 is SMNVEV (reference sequence). This CDR3 has 13 amino acids. CDR3: CASSWWETGELFF. CDR3 sequence (DNA): TGTGCCAGCAGTTGGTGGGAAACCGGGGAGCTGTTTTTT.

The chain has TRBV15 and TRBJ2-2; TRBD1 matches at 10 bases. Germline values: CDR1 LNHNV, CDR2 YYDKDF (reference sequence). With 3 bases clipped from V and 9 bases from J, the junction kept 7 bases outside the gene matches. CDR3 size: 15 residues. DNA of the CDR3: TGTGCCACCAGCAGCCGGGACAGGGGACGCCGGGAGCTGTTTTTT. Protein: CATSSRDRGRRELFF.

V is TRBV7-8 and J is TRBJ1-1; D may be TRBD1 (5 bases). The CDR3 covers 16 residues. Per germline, CDR1 SGHVS and CDR2 FQNEAQ. V shed 0 bases and J shed 2 bases, with 13 bases lying between them. This CDR3 reads CASSLARRGSNTEAFF. The CDR3 DNA is TGTGCCAGCAGCTTAGCTCGGAGGGGATCCAACACTGAAGCTTTCTTT.

This chain links TRBV6-5 with TRBJ2-1; D perhaps matches TRBD2 (5 bases). Germline CDR1 reads MNHEY; CDR2 reads SVGAGI. This CDR3 has 14 amino acids. V lost 2 bases, J lost 5 bases, and 10 bases lay in between. This CDR3 reads CASSYAGADNEQFF. CDR3 bases: TGTGCCAGCAGTTACGCGGGCGCGGACAATGAGCAGTTCTTC.

This rearrangement joins TRBV29-1 to TRBJ2-7, with D uncertain. This CDR3 has 12 amino acids. Trimming pared 7 bases from V and 2 bases from J, leaving 12 bases between. Germline-derived CDR1 and CDR2 are SQVTM and ANQGSEA. CDR3 sequence reads: CSAFICPYEQYV. The CDR3 nucleotides read TGCAGCGCGTTTATCTGTCCCTACGAGCAGTACGTC.

The chain has TRBV7-2 and TRBJ2-7; 7 nucleotides line up with TRBD1. The CDR3 loop spans 13 amino acids. Germline assignment: CDR1 SGHTA and CDR2 FQGNSA. V dropped 4 bases and J dropped 3; count of bases not matched to a gene: 3. The CDR3 sequence is CASSSYRGYEQYV. The CDR3 DNA sequence: TGTGCCAGCAGCTCGTACAGGGGCTACGAGCAGTACGTC.

The chain has TRBV5-1 and TRBJ2-7, with TRBD1 as a possible D gene (6 bases). Deletions cut 5 bases from V and 5 bases from J, with 17 bases between. This CDR3 is 14 amino acids long. CDR1 and CDR2 from the germline V gene are SGHRS and YFSETQ. The DNA of the CDR3 is TGCGCCAGCAGGCTTCAGGGGCTTTTGAACGAGCAGTACTTC. This sequence encodes CASRLQGLLNEQYF.